This T cell receptor beta chain originates from a study of beta chain features in type 1 diabetes. Study results and limitations: Moderate yet significant TCRB CDR3 shortening was seen in Type 1 diabetes patients in all four CD4+ subsets.

Expressed TCRB transcripts were sequenced because the entire RNA isolate underwent reverse transcription. Millions of reads was the average for naive, central memory and regulatory T cell samples. The repertoire was sequenced with immunoSEQ multiplex PCR; TCRdb's copy has only in-frame clones and lacks some. The sample lists hundreds of thousands of clones, more than 13% occurring once. A word on this clone: Its antigen is not known.

The sample taken for sequencing was naive CD4+ T cells from blood. The sequence came from a man in his late teens or twenties with type 1 diabetes.

CDR3 sequence: CSVTGQGATYEQYF. The DNA of the CDR3 is TGCAGCGTTACCGGCCAGGGGGCCACCTACGAGCAGTACTTC. The chain couples TRBV29-1 to TRBJ2-7; TRBD1 agrees at 8 bases. In germline, CDR1 is SQVTM, CDR2 ANQGSEA. CDR3 length: 14 amino acids. J gave up 2 bases and V 5 bases, and 8 bases lay outside the gene matches.